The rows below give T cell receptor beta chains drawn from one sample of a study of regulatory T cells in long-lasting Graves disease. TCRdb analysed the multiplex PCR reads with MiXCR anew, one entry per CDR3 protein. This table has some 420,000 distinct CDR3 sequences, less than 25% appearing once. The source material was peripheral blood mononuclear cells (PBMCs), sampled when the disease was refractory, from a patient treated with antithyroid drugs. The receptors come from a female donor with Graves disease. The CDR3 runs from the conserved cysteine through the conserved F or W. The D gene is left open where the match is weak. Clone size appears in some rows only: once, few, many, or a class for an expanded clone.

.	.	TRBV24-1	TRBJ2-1	CATRGEHNEQFF	TGTGCCACCAGGGGGGAGCACAATGAGCAGTTCTTC
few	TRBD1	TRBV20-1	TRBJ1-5	CSASPQGARSQPQHF	TGCAGTGCTAGTCCCCAGGGGGCGCGGAGTCAGCCCCAGCATTTT
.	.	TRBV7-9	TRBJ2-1	CASSHDATDYNEQFF	TGTGCCAGCAGCCATGACGCAACGGACTACAATGAGCAGTTCTTC
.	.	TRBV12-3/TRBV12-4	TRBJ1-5	CASSLAGGQPRHF	TGTGCCAGCAGTTTAGCTGGTGGGCAGCCCCGGCATTTT
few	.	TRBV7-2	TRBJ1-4	CASSLGSGEGEKLFF	TGTGCCAGCAGCTTAGGGTCAGGCGAAGGTGAAAAACTGTTTTTT
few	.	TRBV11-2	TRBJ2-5	CASSLMGSGTQYF	TGTGCCAGCAGCTTAATGGGGAGTGGGACCCAGTACTTC
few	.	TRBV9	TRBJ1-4	CASSGPFDGEKLFF	TGTGCCAGCAGCGGGCCCTTTGATGGTGAAAAACTGTTTTTT
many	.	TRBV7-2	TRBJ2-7	CASSLRATSYEQYF	TGTGCCAGCAGCTTAAGGGCGACCTCCTACGAGCAGTACTTC
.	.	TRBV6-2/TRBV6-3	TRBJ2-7	CASSYSETSYEQYF	TGTGCCAGCAGTTACTCGGAGACCTCCTACGAGCAGTACTTC
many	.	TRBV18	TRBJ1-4	CASSPSRGTNEKLFF	TGTGCCAGCTCACCATCCCGGGGAACTAATGAAAAACTGTTTTTT
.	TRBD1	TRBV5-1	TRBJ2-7	CASSFLGTDEQYF	TGCGCCAGCAGCTTCTTAGGGACAGACGAGCAGTACTTC
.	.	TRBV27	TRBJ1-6	CASSSGADNSPLHF	TGTGCCAGCAGTTCCGGGGCCGATAATTCACCCCTCCACTTT
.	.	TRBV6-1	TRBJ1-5	CASSWAVRQDDNQPQHF	TGTGCCAGCAGCTGGGCCGTGAGACAGGATGACAATCAGCCCCAGCATTTT
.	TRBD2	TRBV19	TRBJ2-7	CASSMASGGPTYEQYF	TGTGCCAGTAGTATGGCCAGCGGGGGGCCCACCTACGAGCAGTACTTC
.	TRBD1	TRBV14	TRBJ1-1	CASSPGGGTEVFF	TGTGCCAGCAGCCCAGGGGGGGGCACTGAAGTTTTCTTT
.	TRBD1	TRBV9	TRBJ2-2	CASRKPGQGSTGELFF	TGTGCCAGCAGGAAACCGGGACAGGGTTCCACCGGGGAGCTGTTTTTT
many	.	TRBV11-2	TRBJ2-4	CASSPLATVAKNIQYF	TGTGCCAGCAGCCCGTTGGCGACAGTAGCCAAAAACATTCAGTACTTC
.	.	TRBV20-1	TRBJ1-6	CSAKRPIYNSPLHF	TGCAGTGCTAAGCGGCCGATCTATAATTCACCCCTCCACTTT
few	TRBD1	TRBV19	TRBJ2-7	CASSNDRVEQYF	TGTGCCAGTAGTAACGACAGGGTCGAGCAGTACTTC
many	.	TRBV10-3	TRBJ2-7	CAISQSDYSYEQYF	TGTGCCATCAGTCAGTCCGACTACTCCTACGAGCAGTACTTC
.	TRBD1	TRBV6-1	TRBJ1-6	CASSRGVGNSPLHF	TGTGCCAGCAGCAGGGGGGTCGGGAACTCACCCCTCCACTTT
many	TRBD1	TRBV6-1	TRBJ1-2	CASSKDRQGGYTF	TGTGCCAGCAGTAAAGACCGACAGGGTGGCTACACCTTC